This T cell receptor beta chain was sequenced during a study of blood T cell repertoires in COVID-19. About the research overall: Spain, Italy and the United States supplied samples that represented acute and convalescent COVID-19. PBMCs, B-cell-depleted T cells, or T cells were the source of the cDNA or gDNA that made up the material.

Authors' processing steps: Scientists estimated how many nucleated cells there were by amplifying reference gene primers. Produced via immunoSEQ multiplex PCR; TCRdb's table is partial and in-frame only. V and J calls and clone size are as listed in that table; D and trimming were resolved from the DNA. In the table there are 120,000 to 150,000 clones, about 90% of which are singletons. The CDR3 extends over 16 amino acids. CDR1 and CDR2 (germline): MNHEY, SMNVEV (reference sequence). With 5 bases clipped from V and 0 bases from J, the junction kept 7 bases outside the gene matches. The sequencing input was peripheral blood. The rearrangement uses TRBV27 and TRBJ1-5; 7 nucleotides line up with TRBD1. The TCR originated in an elderly man with acute or convalescent COVID-19. CDR3 DNA: TGTGCCAGCAGTGACAGGGTCGGGGTTAGCAATCAGCCCCAGCATTTT. Its translation is CASSDRVGVSNQPQHF.